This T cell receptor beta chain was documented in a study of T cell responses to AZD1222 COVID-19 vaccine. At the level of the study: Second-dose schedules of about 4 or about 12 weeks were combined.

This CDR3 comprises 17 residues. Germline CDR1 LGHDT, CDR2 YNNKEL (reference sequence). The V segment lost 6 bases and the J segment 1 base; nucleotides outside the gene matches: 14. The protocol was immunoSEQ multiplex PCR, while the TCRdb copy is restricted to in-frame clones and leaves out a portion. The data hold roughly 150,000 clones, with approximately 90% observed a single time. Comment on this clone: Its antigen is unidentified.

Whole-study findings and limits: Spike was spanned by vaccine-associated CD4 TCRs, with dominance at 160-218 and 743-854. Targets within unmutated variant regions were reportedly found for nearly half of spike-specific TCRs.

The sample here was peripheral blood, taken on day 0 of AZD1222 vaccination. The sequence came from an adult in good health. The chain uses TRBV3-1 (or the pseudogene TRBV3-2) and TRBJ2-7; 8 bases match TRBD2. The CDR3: CASSPPTRGASSYEQYF. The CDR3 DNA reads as TGTGCCAGCAGTCCACCGACGCGGGGGGCCTCTTCCTACGAGCAGTACTTC.